These T cell receptor beta chains were read from a single sample in a study of blood T cell repertoires in COVID-19. Sequencing was performed with immunoSEQ multiplex PCR; in TCRdb, only in-frame clones are kept and a portion is missing. The profile shows some 160,000 clones, roughly 84% of them singletons. The specimen sequenced was peripheral blood. The receptors stem from a man between 65 and 85 years old with active or convalescent COVID-19. Each CDR3 is given without its conserved first and last residue.

V gene: TRBV9
CDR3 length: 12
CDR3 protein: ASSLGGNQETQY

V gene: TRBV15
CDR3 length: 13
CDR3 protein: ATSVWDRDSYEQY

V gene: TRBV7-6
CDR3 length: 11
CDR3 protein: ASSQGEHQPQH

V gene: TRBV6-5
CDR3 length: 11
CDR3 protein: ASSLRGDTEAF

V gene: TRBV5-1
CDR3 length: 10
CDR3 protein: ASAGMNTEAF

V gene: TRBV28
CDR3 length: 13
CDR3 protein: ASSFPGTADTEAF

V gene: TRBV19
CDR3 length: 11
CDR3 protein: ASRTTGSETQY

V gene: TRBV10-3
CDR3 length: 11
CDR3 protein: AIRGTSAGEQF

V gene: TRBV19
CDR3 length: 12
CDR3 protein: ASRTGDNTGELF

V gene: TRBV20-1
CDR3 length: 16
CDR3 protein: SASSGQGTVSSYNEQF

V gene: TRBV6-1
CDR3 length: 12
CDR3 protein: ASSDRVSTDTQY

V gene: TRBV27
CDR3 length: 13
CDR3 protein: ASSGRTGGHHEQY

V gene: TRBV7-9
CDR3 length: 13
CDR3 protein: ASSLDGGTQETQY

V gene: TRBV19
CDR3 length: 12
CDR3 protein: ASSLSRRSTEAF

V gene: TRBV29-1
CDR3 length: 13
CDR3 protein: SVEAQRERTDTQY

V gene: TRBV19
CDR3 length: 14
CDR3 protein: ASSPTGTSGEETQY

V gene: TRBV24-1
CDR3 length: 15
CDR3 protein: ATSDSSGTASTDTQY

V gene: TRBV4-3
CDR3 length: 13
CDR3 protein: ASSQEHRLNTEAF

V gene: TRBV9
CDR3 length: 13
CDR3 protein: ASSVVPSGTDTQY

V gene: TRBV15
CDR3 length: 13
CDR3 protein: AARGGGAGTGELF

V gene: TRBV29-1
CDR3 length: 11
CDR3 protein: SVGGTPNEKLF

V gene: TRBV11-2
CDR3 length: 15
CDR3 protein: ASSLGARQRFGYGYT

V gene: TRBV29-1
CDR3 length: 12
CDR3 protein: SVREFPTNYGYT

V gene: TRBV6-6
CDR3 length: 10
CDR3 protein: ASTFRGYEQY

V gene: TRBV9
CDR3 length: 13
CDR3 protein: ASSVVGQGLETQY

V gene: TRBV19
CDR3 length: 11
CDR3 protein: ASRDRGSQPQH

V gene: TRBV4-3
CDR3 length: 13
CDR3 protein: ASSRERAMNTEAF

V gene: TRBV3-1/TRBV3-2
CDR3 length: 12
CDR3 protein: ASSRTETNTEAF